The next 25 T cell receptor beta chains were all read from a single sample in a study of OX40 agonist ivuxolimab in advanced cancers. Profiled with immunoSEQ multiplex PCR; TCRdb holds only in-frame clones, not every one. The sample records roughly 50,000 clones, about 89% being singletons. Sequencing was performed on CD4+ or CD8+ T cells sorted from blood, taken in a trial of the OX40 agonist ivuxolimab. The receptor set was obtained from an adult with an advanced solid tumor such as melanoma, head and neck, liver or kidney cancer.

V usage is TRBV18 and J usage is TRBJ2-6; D tentatively reads TRBD1 or TRBD2 (5 bases each). V lost 1 base and J lost 4, with 17 bases in between. The CDR3 has 18 amino acids. Germline values: CDR1 KGHSH, CDR2 LQKENI. CDR3 coding DNA: TGTGCCAGCTCACCACAGAGGGGCACGACGGACGGGGCCAACGTCCTGACTTTC. Its protein is CASSPQRGTTDGANVLTF. Full variable domain (rest looked up from reference TRBV18 and TRBJ2-6): NAGVMQNPRHLVRRRGQEARLRCSPMKGHSHVYWYRQLPEEGLKFMVYLQKENIIDESGMPKERFSAEFPKEGPSILRIQQVVRGDSAAYFCASSPQRGTTDGANVLTFGAGSRLTVL.

The V call is TRBV7-9, the J call TRBJ1-1; the match to TRBD1 covers 8 bases. Germline loops: CDR1 SEHNR, CDR2 FQNEAQ (reference sequence). Germline trimming cut 6 bases from V and 1 base from J; bases unmatched to any gene: 4. This CDR3 region has 14 residues. Written as DNA, the CDR3 is TGTGCCAGCAGACTGGACAGGGCGAACACTGAAGCTTTCTTT. Protein: CASRLDRANTEAFF.

The V and J genes are TRBV7-9 and TRBJ1-6; TRBD1 is a possible D gene (5 bases). The CDR3 contains 13 residues. CDR1 is SEHNR and CDR2 is FQNEAQ in the germline V gene (reference sequence). V dropped 11 bases and J dropped 7 bases, with 15 bases sitting between them. In nucleotides, the CDR3 is TGTGCCGGGCGGGACCTCCAAAATTCACCCCTCCACTTT. Translated: CAGRDLQNSPLHF.

The chain joins TRBV7-9 to TRBJ2-7; 8 bases map to TRBD2. The J segment lost 3 bases and the V segment lost 7 bases, leaving 14 bases of the junction unmatched. Per germline, CDR1 SEHNR and CDR2 FQNEAQ (reference sequence). The CDR3 covers 16 residues. As DNA, the CDR3 is TGTGCCAGCAAAATGGTGCCAGGCGGGGGGTTCTACGAGCAGTACTTC. Amino acid sequence: CASKMVPGGGFYEQYF.

V gene TRBV5-5 combines with J gene TRBJ2-7, with 7 nucleotides matching TRBD1. After removal of 0 bases from V and 3 bases from J, the junction contained 3 bases not matched to a gene. Looked up from germline, CDR1 is SGHKS and CDR2 is YYEKEE (reference sequence). This CDR3 region has 14 residues. The CDR3 spells CASSLGRGNYEQYF. CDR3 bases: TGTGCCAGCAGCTTGGGCAGGGGGAACTACGAGCAGTACTTC.

The DNA of the CDR3 is TGTGCCAGCAGTTCCCTGGGACAGGGAGCTCAGCCCCAGCATTTT. It translates to CASSSLGQGAQPQHF. The chain carries TRBV6-1 and TRBJ1-5; TRBD1 matches 9 bases. CDR1 and CDR2 from the germline V gene are MNHNS and SASEGT. Trimming at V came to 5 bases and at J to 6 bases, leaving 8 bases not matched to a gene. CDR3 length equals 15 residues.

This clone has only one observation. Additional DNA sequences in this sample encode the identical CDR3. This chain links TRBV6-1 with TRBJ2-2; 8 nucleotides align to TRBD1. The CDR3 loop spans 13 amino acids. Germline lookup yields CDR1 MNHNS and CDR2 SASEGT. Unmatched junction bases numbered 2, after V lost 5 bases and J lost 6 bases. CDR3 region: CASSRQGPGELFF. The CDR3 region has the DNA TGTGCCAGCAGTCGACAGGGGCCCGGGGAGCTGTTTTTT.

This clone was observed once. The CDR3 coding sequence is TGTGCCATCAGGGGGGGACTAGCGGGGACCAATGAGCAGTTCTTC. It encodes CAIRGGLAGTNEQFF. The V gene is TRBV10-3, the J gene TRBJ2-1, with 13 bases identical to TRBD2. The length of the CDR3 is 15 residues. Germline V gene sequence: CDR1 ENHRY, CDR2 SYGVKD. Trimming took 6 bases from V and 6 from J; bases not matched to a gene: 5.

The rearrangement joins TRBV18 to TRBJ1-5, with D possibly matching TRBD1 (5 bases). Germline values: CDR1 KGHSH, CDR2 LQKENI. Trimming took 2 bases from V and 5 from J, leaving 7 bases between them. The CDR3 has 13 residues. The CDR3 is CASSPGTDQPQHF. The CDR3 DNA reads as TGTGCCAGCTCACCAGGGACGGATCAGCCCCAGCATTTT. The full variable domain, with the rest looked up from reference TRBV18 and TRBJ1-5, is NAGVMQNPRHLVRRRGQEARLRCSPMKGHSHVYWYRQLPEEGLKFMVYLQKENIIDESGMPKERFSAEFPKEGPSILRIQQVVRGDSAAYFCASSPGTDQPQHFGDGTRLSIL.

The J gene is TRBJ2-3, the V gene TRBV18, with TRBD2 matching over 8 bases. Germline lookup yields CDR1 KGHSH and CDR2 LQKENI. The CDR3 is made up of 15 amino acids. J gave up 4 bases and V 4 bases, and 7 bases lay outside the gene matches. For the CDR3, the DNA is TGTGCCAGCTCACAAGAGAGCGGGAGTGCAGATACGCAGTATTTT. This translates into CASSQESGSADTQYF.

The V and J genes are TRBV9 and TRBJ1-3, with D unresolved. The CDR3 covers 17 residues. V lost 4 bases to trimming and J lost 0 bases, with 17 bases between them. Germline assignment: CDR1 SGDLS and CDR2 YYNGEE. The CDR3 DNA sequence: TGTGCCAGCAGCCTGGGTTTAACATCGAGCTCTGGAAACACCATATATTTT. Amino acid sequence: CASSLGLTSSSGNTIYF.

V is TRBV27 and J is TRBJ2-5; 8 bases line up with TRBD2. CDR3 length: 12 residues. Germline CDR1 is MNHEY and CDR2 is SMNVEV (reference sequence). V lost 10 bases, J lost 1 base, and 2 bases stayed unmatched. The DNA of the CDR3 is TGTGCCACCGGGGGGGTCCAAGAGACCCAGTACTTC. This gives the protein CATGGVQETQYF.

The V call is TRBV19, the J call TRBJ1-1, with 11 bases that match TRBD1. V shed 5 bases, J shed 0 bases, and the junction held 8 bases outside the gene matches. CDR3 length: 17 amino acids. Germline loops: CDR1 LNHDA, CDR2 SQIVND (reference sequence). The CDR3 protein is CASSPGTGGIMNTEAFF. In nucleotides, the CDR3 is TGTGCCAGTAGTCCCGGGACAGGGGGGATCATGAACACTGAAGCTTTCTTT. The full variable domain, rest sourced from reference TRBV19 and TRBJ1-1, is DGGITQSPKYLFRKEGQNVTLSCEQNLNHDAMYWYRQDPGQGLRLIYYSQIVNDFQKGDIAEGYSVSREKKESFPLTVTSAQKNPTAFYLCASSPGTGGIMNTEAFFGQGTRLTVV.

V is TRBV2 and J is TRBJ1-2; TRBD1 aligns across 8 bases. Trimming took 2 bases from V and 7 from J; bases not matched to a gene: 6. CDR3 length: 14 residues. Germline V gene data show CDR1 as SNHLY and CDR2 as FYNNEI. In DNA form, the CDR3 reads TGTGCCAGCAGTGAACGACAGGGGTGGGGTGGCTACACCTTC. Translation gives CASSERQGWGGYTF. The full variable domain, its missing parts supplied by reference TRBV2 and TRBJ1-2, is EPEVTQTPSHQVTQMGQEVILRCVPISNHLYFYWYRQILGQKVEFLVSFYNNEISEKSEIFDDQFSVERPDGSNFTLKIRSTKLEDSAMYFCASSERQGWGGYTFGSGTRLTVV.

In DNA, the CDR3 is TGCGCCAGCAGCTTGGCAGGACAGGGTCGCGAGCAGTACTTC. Translated, it gives CASSLAGQGREQYF. This sequence joins TRBV5-1 and TRBJ2-7; 8 bases fit TRBD1. V dropped 0 bases and J dropped 6; count of bases not matched to a gene: 5. Germline lookup yields CDR1 SGHRS and CDR2 YFSETQ. The CDR3 sequence is 14 residues long.

The V gene is TRBV7-9, the J gene TRBJ2-3; D possibly uses TRBD1 or TRBD2 (5 bases each). This CDR3 spans 15 amino acids. V was pared by 2 bases and J by 1 base, with 10 bases between. Germline V CDR1 and CDR2: SEHNR, FQNEAQ (reference sequence). For the CDR3, the DNA is TGTGCCAGCAGCTTAAGTCGGGGCGGCACAGATACGCAGTATTTT. Protein sequence: CASSLSRGGTDTQYF.

This chain connects TRBV9 to TRBJ2-3; possible D gene TRBD2, 6 bases. Per germline, CDR1 SGDLS and CDR2 YYNGEE. V lost 3 bases, J lost 0 bases, and 11 bases lay in between. The CDR3 extends over 15 amino acids. CDR3 residues: CASSAFSGSTDTQYF. In DNA form, the CDR3 reads TGTGCCAGCAGCGCCTTTAGCGGTAGCACAGATACGCAGTATTTT.

This chain joins TRBV11-1 and TRBJ1-2; TRBD1 agrees at 9 bases. Germline lookup yields CDR1 SGHAT and CDR2 FQDESV (reference sequence). The CDR3 loop spans 15 amino acids. Trimming took 6 bases from V and 4 from J; bases not matched to a gene: 9. Here the CDR3 reads CASSTGTGPGYGYTF. CDR3 DNA sequence: TGTGCCAGCAGTACCGGGACAGGGCCCGGCTATGGCTACACCTTC.

The chain uses TRBV6-5 and TRBJ2-5; maybe TRBD1 (8 bases). The germline gives CDR1 MNHEY, CDR2 SVGAGI. V lost 6 bases, J lost 7 bases, and 15 bases lay in between. The CDR3 consists of 13 residues. The CDR3 coding sequence is TGTGCCAGCAGCCAGGACAGGGAGGGGACCCAGTACTTC. This gives the protein CASSQDREGTQYF.

The CDR3 loop reads CAWSVWAPDTQYF. The CDR3 nucleotides are TGTGCCTGGAGTGTATGGGCACCAGATACGCAGTATTTT. This chain uses TRBV30 with TRBJ2-3, with D hard to call. Germline V gene data show CDR1 as GTSNPN and CDR2 as SVGIG (reference sequence). V was pared by 0 bases and J by 4 bases, with 8 bases between. This CDR3 has 13 amino acids.

The rearrangement uses TRBV18 and TRBJ2-5; D unresolved. This CDR3 region has 12 residues. Germline V gene sequence: CDR1 KGHSH, CDR2 LQKENI. V shed 6 bases and J shed 0 bases, with 5 bases lying between them. CDR3 sequence: CASSHNQETQYF. CDR3 DNA: TGTGCCAGCTCTCATAACCAAGAGACCCAGTACTTC.

The chain uses TRBV6-4 and TRBJ2-7, with D perhaps TRBD1 (8 bases). Per germline, CDR1 MRHNA and CDR2 SNTAGT. The CDR3 contains 16 residues. Trimming removed 3 bases from V and 3 bases from J, with 18 bases in between. The CDR3, as DNA: TGTGCCAGCAGTGATCCACAGGGGGGGCTCGACTACGAGCAGTACTTC. It is translated as CASSDPQGGLDYEQYF.

V usage is TRBV7-2 and J usage is TRBJ1-5; 7 nucleotides agree with TRBD1. The CDR3 spans 17 residues. The V segment lost 5 bases and the J segment 3 bases; nucleotides outside the gene matches: 13. Germline CDR1 SGHTA, CDR2 FQGNSA. CDR3 bases: TGTGCCAGCAGCCTCCCTCGGACAGGCCGCTTCAATCAGCCCCAGCATTTT. Translation: CASSLPRTGRFNQPQHF.

The chain couples TRBV5-1 to TRBJ2-1; 8 nucleotides match TRBD2. Germline values: CDR1 SGHRS, CDR2 YFSETQ. The V and J ends lost 1 base and 4 bases, in that order; junction bases with no gene match: 7. This CDR3 is 16 amino acids long. The CDR3 region is CASSLIEIAGYNEQFF. The CDR3, as DNA: TGCGCCAGCAGCTTGATCGAAATAGCGGGATACAATGAGCAGTTCTTC.

The V gene is TRBV28, the J gene TRBJ2-5; D is unresolved. V lost 8 bases and J 7 bases, leaving 17 bases between the germline ends. In germline, CDR1 is MDHEN, CDR2 SYDVKM. CDR3 length: 13 residues. The CDR3 region has the DNA TGTGCCAGCCTGGGTGGACCTGCAGGGACCCAGTACTTC. Its protein product is CASLGGPAGTQYF.